In its sample, the clone carrying this T cell receptor (beta chain) was seen once. The data belong to a study of control samples from healthy donors and cancer patients. CDR3 length: 13 residues. Per germline, CDR1 SGHAT and CDR2 FQNNGV. V lost 5 bases, J lost 5 bases, and 12 bases lay in between. Libraries were prepared by immunoSEQ multiplex PCR; TCRdb keeps only in-frame clonotypes and omits some of them. Found here are 35,000 to 55,000 clones, about 91% of them singletons; the top ten hold 22%. The clonotype was recovered from a woman between 35 and 50 years old with head and neck cancer. The chain couples TRBV11-2 to TRBJ1-2; the D is unclear. The sequencing sample was made of PBMCs. The CDR3, as DNA: TGTGCCAGCAGCCCCCTCAGCGCTTATGGCTACACCTTC. Encoded protein: CASSPLSAYGYTF. Together with reference TRBV11-2 and TRBJ1-2, the CDR3 gives the full variable domain: EAGVAQSPRYKIIEKRQSVAFWCNPISGHATLYWYQQILGQGPKLLIQFQNNGVVDDSQLPKDRFSAERLKGVDSTLKIQPAKLEDSAVYLCASSPLSAYGYTFGSGTRLTVV.